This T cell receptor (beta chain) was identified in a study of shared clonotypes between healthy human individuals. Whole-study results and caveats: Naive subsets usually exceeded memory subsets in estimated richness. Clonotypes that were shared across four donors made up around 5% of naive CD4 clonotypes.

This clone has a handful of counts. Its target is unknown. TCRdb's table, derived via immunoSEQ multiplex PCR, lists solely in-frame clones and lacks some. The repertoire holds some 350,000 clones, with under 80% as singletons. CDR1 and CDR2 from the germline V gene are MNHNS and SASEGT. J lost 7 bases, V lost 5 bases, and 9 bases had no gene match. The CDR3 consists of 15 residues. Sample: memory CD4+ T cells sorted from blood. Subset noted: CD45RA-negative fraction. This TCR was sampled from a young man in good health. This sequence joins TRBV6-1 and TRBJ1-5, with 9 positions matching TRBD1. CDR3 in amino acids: CASSKTGGRRQPQHF. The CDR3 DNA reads TGTGCCAGCAGTAAGACAGGGGGTCGACGGCAGCCCCAGCATTTT.